These 26 T cell receptor beta chains were sequenced from one sample in a study of CD8+CD57+ T cells in acquired aplastic anemia. Both TCR beta VDJ combination and CDR3 sequence profiling were carried out. Genomic DNA was the template for this profiling. MiXCR was run by TCRdb on the reads, yielding one entry per CDR3 protein. The sample shows approximately 250,000 distinct CDR3 sequences, roughly 80% of them seen only once. Patients selected for sequencing had displayed CD8+CD57+ cell expansion by flow cytometry. Source material: sorted CD4+, CD8+, or CD8+CD57+ T cells (not recorded which) from PBMCs. The receptors derive from a human donor with aplastic anemia.

V is TRBV7-9 and J is TRBJ1-6; D gene ambiguous. Germline lookup yields CDR1 SEHNR and CDR2 FQNEAQ (reference sequence). Trimming took 1 base from V and 15 from J, leaving 22 bases between them. The CDR3 has 16 amino acids. Here the CDR3 reads CASSLDETGEQYFLHF. The CDR3 nucleotides read TGTGCCAGCAGCTTAGATGAAACCGGCGAGCAGTACTTCCTCCACTTT.

The chain carries TRBV2 and TRBJ1-2; 7 positions agree with TRBD1. The CDR3 sequence is 14 residues long. CDR1 is SNHLY and CDR2 is FYNNEI in the germline V gene. V lost 5 bases, J lost 3 bases, and 6 bases stayed unmatched. The CDR3 region has the DNA TGTGCCAGCAGTCGACAGGGAAGGGACTATGGCTACACCTTC. Amino acids: CASSRQGRDYGYTF.

In regard to this clonotype: Since the CDR3 does not end with the conserved phenylalanine or tryptophan, this likely comes from a read error. The chain couples TRBV7-6 to TRBJ2-1; 8 nucleotides line up with TRBD2. This CDR3 contains 16 residues. The germline gives CDR1 SGHVS, CDR2 FNYEAQ. The V gene end was trimmed by 3 bases and the J gene end by 9 bases; junction bases not matched to a gene: 13. The CDR3 is CASSFQRCGGSVEQFL. The CDR3 region has the DNA TGTGCCAGCAGCTTTCAAAGATGCGGGGGGAGCGTTGAGCAGTTCCTC.

The chain is built from TRBV20-1 and TRBJ2-3, with D tentatively TRBD2 (5 bases). Germline V CDR1 and CDR2: DFQATT, SNEGSKA (reference sequence). CDR3 size: 12 residues. V was shortened by 2 bases and J by 5 bases, with 8 bases between the two germline ends. As DNA, the CDR3 is TGCAGTGCTAGACCCGGGGTAGATACGCAGTATTTT. Amino acid sequence: CSARPGVDTQYF.

With regard to this clonotype: Germline is not matched at one junction end, which may reflect a read error. V and J are TRBV9 and TRBJ2-5; D is possibly TRBD2 (5 bases). The CDR3 consists of 13 residues. The germline V gene has CDR1 SGDLS and CDR2 YYNGEE. CDR3 amino acids: CATSGPPEETEYF. In DNA, the CDR3 is TGTGCCACCAGCGGACCGCCAGAGGAGACCGAGTACTTC.

Note on this clonotype: The conserved phenylalanine or tryptophan is not found at the CDR3 terminus, so this likely reflects a read error. No DNA is shown, since the ends of the CDR3 on it are uncertain; the CDR3 is the one TCRdb lists. This rearrangement joins TRBV7-2 to TRBJ1-2; the tabulated D call, TRBD1, remains unverified against the DNA. The length of the CDR3 is 13 amino acids, counting both ends. Germline V gives CDR1 SGHTA, CDR2 FQGNSA. CDR3 loop: CASSLVGQALKGS.

Details on this clonotype: At one end, the junction sequence differs from germline, possibly due to a read error. V is TRBV15 and J is TRBJ2-5; TRBD2 matches 8 bases. The CDR3 is 13 residues long. CDR1 is LNHNV, CDR2 YYDKDF, per germline (reference sequence). As DNA, the CDR3 is TGTGCCAGCAGCCAAGCGGGGGCCGAGACCCAGTACTTC. This sequence encodes CASSQAGAETQYF.

To note about this clonotype: Mismatch with germline at one junction end may stem from a read error. V usage is TRBV7-9 and J usage is TRBJ1-5; D uncertain. CDR1 SEHNR and CDR2 FQNEAQ come from the germline V gene (reference sequence). The CDR3 consists of 13 residues. CDR3: CASSLIPGELFFF. Written as DNA, the CDR3 is TGTGCCAGCAGCTTAATACCCGGGGAGCTGTTTTTTTTT.

The table lists this clonotype with a few counts. The rearrangement joins TRBV7-2 to TRBJ1-1; D is ambiguous. The CDR3 runs to 12 residues. CDR1 is SGHTA, CDR2 FQGNSA, per germline. V lost 0 bases to trimming and J lost 10 bases, with 9 bases between them. CDR3 bases: TGTGCCAGCAGCTTAGCAAGGGTCGGAGCTTTCTTT. Residues: CASSLARVGAFF.

J is TRBJ2-5 and V is TRBV7-9; perhaps TRBD2 as D (5 bases). The V gene's germline CDR1 is SEHNR and CDR2 FQNEAQ (reference sequence). Trimming cost V 11 bases and J 10 bases, with 20 bases left between them. This CDR3 is built from 12 residues. CDR3 in amino acids: CAGKGASNYQYF. CDR3 bases: TGTGCCGGAAAGGGAGCTAGTAACTACCAGTACTTC.

A note on this clonotype: This CDR3 fails to terminate in the conserved phenylalanine or tryptophan, so it likely reflects a read error. No DNA is shown, since the ends of the CDR3 on it are uncertain; the CDR3 is the one TCRdb lists. This CDR3 reads CASGLGLTGTTEA. The chain carries TRBV7-9 and TRBJ2-3; the table gives TRBD1 as D, unverified against the DNA. The CDR3 is 13 residues long, counting both termini. Per germline, CDR1 SEHNR and CDR2 FQNEAQ (reference sequence).

Comment on this clonotype: A read error may produce the germline difference seen at one junction end. The J gene is TRBJ2-3, the V gene TRBV7-9, with unresolved D. The CDR3 is 14 residues long. CDR1 SEHNR and CDR2 FQNEAQ come from the germline V gene (reference sequence). CDR3 bases: TGTGCCAGCAGCTTAGCGGGAAGTCACGAGGCGCACGTCTTT. It encodes CASSLAGSHEAHVF.

This sequence joins TRBV7-9 and TRBJ1-3; D is ambiguous. The V gene's germline CDR1 is SEHNR and CDR2 FQNEAQ (reference sequence). The CDR3 covers 16 residues. Trimming took off 6 bases at V and 0 bases at J, with 15 bases between the two ends. The CDR3 sequence: CASSNQPILSGNTIYF. CDR3 bases: TGTGCCAGCAGTAACCAGCCGATCCTCTCTGGAAACACCATATATTTT. Combining the CDR3 with reference TRBV7-9 and TRBJ1-3 gives the whole variable domain DTGVSQNPRHKITKRGQNVTFRCDPISEHNRLYWYRQTLGQGPEFLTYFQNEAQLEKSRLLSDRFSAERPKGSFSTLEIQRTEQGDSAMYLCASSNQPILSGNTIYFGEGSWLTVV.

On this clonotype: A much larger clone differs by one base, so this may be a read error. Here the CDR3 omits its conserved ending phenylalanine or tryptophan, so a read error is the likely source. The DNA is omitted, as the CDR3 cannot be located on it reliably, and the CDR3 follows TCRdb's listing. V gene TRBV7-3 combines with J gene TRBJ2-1; the D segment call TRBD2 is taken from the table without a DNA check. The length of the CDR3 is 13 amino acids, counting both ends. CDR1 is SGHTA, CDR2 FQGTGA, per germline. The chain's CDR3 is CASSSGGTWGQTQ.

Regarding this clonotype: One end of the junction does not line up with germline, which may come from a read error. V and J are TRBV7-4 and TRBJ2-1; D possibly corresponds to TRBD2 (6 bases). Germline lookup yields CDR1 SGHVT and CDR2 SQSDAQ. The CDR3 length is 14 residues. CDR3 protein: CASSWEDGTNEKLF. In DNA form, the CDR3 reads TGTGCCAGCAGTTGGGAGGATGGTACAAATGAGAAGTTGTTC.

There are many counts of this clonotype. The rearrangement uses TRBV2 and TRBJ1-5; possible D gene TRBD1, 6 bases. The germline V gene has CDR1 SNHLY and CDR2 FYNNEI. This CDR3 has 15 amino acids. V was cut by 6 bases and J by 7 bases, with 19 bases left in between. CDR3 protein: CASSLTTGPGQPQHF. The CDR3 coding sequence is TGTGCCAGCAGCTTGACGACAGGCCCTGGCCAGCCCCAGCATTTT.

Remarks on this clonotype: No DNA is shown, since the ends of the CDR3 on it are uncertain; the CDR3 is the one TCRdb lists. The rearrangement uses TRBV19 and TRBJ1-4. The CDR3 numbers 17 amino acids, ends counted. Germline-derived CDR1 and CDR2 are LNHDA and SQIVND (reference sequence). The CDR3 loop reads CASSIASGAYNEQFFVF.

This clonotype turned up a few times. This CDR3 is CASSFQRGGGGDEQFF. The CDR3 nucleotides are TGTGCCAGCAGCTTTCAAAGGGGCGGGGGGGGCGATGAGCAGTTCTTC. The rearrangement links TRBV5-5 to TRBJ2-1; TRBD2 matches 9 bases. This CDR3 region has 16 residues. Germline V gene lookup returns CDR1 SGHKS and CDR2 YYEKEE (reference sequence). V shed 2 bases and J 8 bases; nucleotides not matched to a gene: 11.

The chain couples TRBV19 to TRBJ2-3, with D possibly TRBD2 on 5 matching bases. CDR3 length equals 14 residues. With 3 bases removed from V and 4 bases from J, the gap between germline ends came to 11 bases. Germline-derived CDR1 and CDR2 are LNHDA and SQIVND (reference sequence). CDR3 sequence (DNA): TGTGCCAGTAGTATGACGGGATGGGCAGATACGCAGTATTTT. Amino acid sequence: CASSMTGWADTQYF.

The chain couples TRBV29-1 to TRBJ2-6; no clear D gene. Germline-derived CDR1 and CDR2 are SQVTM and ANQGSEA. The CDR3 has 13 residues. Trimming removed 4 bases from V and 2 bases from J, with 6 bases in between. CDR3 region: CSVGEPGANVLTF. The CDR3 bases are TGCAGCGTTGGGGAACCTGGGGCCAACGTCCTGACTTTC.

The chain has TRBV9 and TRBJ1-2; D is uncertain. Trimming cost V 4 bases and J 2 bases, with 18 bases left between them. The CDR3 has 16 amino acids. Germline V gene data show CDR1 as SGDLS and CDR2 as YYNGEE. DNA of the CDR3: TGTGCCAGCAGCTCACGGGAGAGGGCCTTGAACTATGGCTACACCTTC. Protein sequence: CASSSRERALNYGYTF.

In the case of this clonotype: At one of its ends the junction is not consistent with the germline gene, which may arise from a read error. The chain is built from TRBV25-1 and TRBJ2-3; D perhaps matches TRBD2 (6 bases). This CDR3 has 16 residues. CDR1 MGHDK and CDR2 SYGVNS come from the germline V gene. The CDR3 DNA follows: TGCGCTAGCAGTGAACTGCTCGCGGGAAGGTCAGATACGCAGTATTTT. It specifies CASSELLAGRSDTQYF.

The CDR3: CASSGAGTVQYF. In nucleotides, the CDR3 is TGTGCCAGCAGCGGAGCTGGGACCGTTCAGTACTTC. The rearrangement links TRBV11-3 to TRBJ2-4; D tentatively reads TRBD1 or TRBD2 (5 bases each). V dropped 5 bases and J dropped 11 bases, with 13 bases sitting between them. This CDR3 spans 12 amino acids. Germline V lookup: CDR1 SGHNT, CDR2 YENEEA.

As for this clonotype: The missing conserved phenylalanine or tryptophan at the end of this CDR3 makes a read error likely. The DNA is omitted, as the CDR3 cannot be located on it reliably, and the CDR3 follows TCRdb's listing. The CDR3 is CASSYSGTWPQTH. The V and J genes are TRBV7-2 and TRBJ1-5. Counting both end residues, the CDR3 totals 13 amino acids. CDR1 and CDR2 from the germline V gene are SGHTA and FQGNSA.

The chain uses TRBV7-9 and TRBJ1-6; D ambiguous. This CDR3 has 14 amino acids. V was clipped by 2 bases and J by 7 bases, with 9 bases between them. The germline V gene encodes CDR1 SEHNR and CDR2 FQNEAQ (reference sequence). The CDR3 DNA sequence: TGTGCCAGCAGCTTATCAGGCAGAAATTCACCCCTCCACTTT. It translates to CASSLSGRNSPLHF.

J is TRBJ2-5 and V is TRBV7-8; weak D call: TRBD2 (6 bases). This CDR3 has 17 amino acids. Germline V CDR1 and CDR2: SGHVS, FQNEAQ. With 0 bases removed from V and 2 bases from J, the gap between germline ends came to 16 bases. The CDR3 region is CASSLAGGPETQETQYF. The CDR3 DNA reads as TGTGCCAGCAGCTTAGCGGGAGGTCCCGAGACGCAAGAGACCCAGTACTTC.